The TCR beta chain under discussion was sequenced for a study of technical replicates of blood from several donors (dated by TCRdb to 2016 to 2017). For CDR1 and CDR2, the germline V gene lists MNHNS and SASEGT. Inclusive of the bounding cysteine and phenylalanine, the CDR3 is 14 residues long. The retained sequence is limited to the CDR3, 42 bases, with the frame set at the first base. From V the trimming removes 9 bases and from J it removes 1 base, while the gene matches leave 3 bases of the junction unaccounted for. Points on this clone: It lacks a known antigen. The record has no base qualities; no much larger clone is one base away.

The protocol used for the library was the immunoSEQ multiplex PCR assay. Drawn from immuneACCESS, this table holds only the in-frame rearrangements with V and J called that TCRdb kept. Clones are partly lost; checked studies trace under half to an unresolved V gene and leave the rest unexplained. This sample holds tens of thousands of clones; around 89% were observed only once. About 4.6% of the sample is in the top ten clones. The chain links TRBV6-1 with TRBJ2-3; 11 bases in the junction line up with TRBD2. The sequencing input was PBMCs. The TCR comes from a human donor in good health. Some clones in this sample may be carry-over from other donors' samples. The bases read TGTGCCAGTTTAGCGGGAGGGGGCACAGATACGCAGTATTTT. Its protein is CASLAGGGTDTQYF.